The 9 T cell receptor beta chains below come from one sample, sequenced in a study of blood T cell repertoires in COVID-19. TCRdb keeps only in-frame clones here, not all; method: immunoSEQ multiplex PCR. The repertoire holds 250,000 to 300,000 clones, with 80% to 90% as singletons. The sequenced sample was PBMCs or T cells enriched from blood (not recorded which). The origin of the receptors is a woman aged 50 to 60 who had recovered from COVID-19.

This rearrangement joins TRBV7-2 to TRBJ1-1; 8 bases fit TRBD1. There are 15 residues in the CDR3. CDR1 is SGHTA, CDR2 FQGNSA, per germline. V was pared by 4 bases and J by 1 base, with 5 bases of the junction left unmatched. The CDR3 protein is CASSWTGNGNTEAFF. The DNA for the CDR3 is TGTGCCAGCAGCTGGACAGGGAATGGGAACACTGAAGCTTTCTTT.

This chain uses TRBV28 with TRBJ2-1; D unclear. Looked up from germline, CDR1 is MDHEN and CDR2 is SYDVKM. The V end was cut by 7 bases, the J end by 10 bases, with 11 bases between. The CDR3 runs to 11 residues. CDR3 DNA: TGTGCCAGCACCCTCTGGGCAGAGCAGTTCTTC. This encodes CASTLWAEQFF.

The CDR3 DNA sequence: TGTGCCAGCATCCCGGGCGGGTGGGACAGAAACACAGATACGCAGTATTTT. Its protein is CASIPGGWDRNTDTQYF. The rearrangement joins TRBV7-9 to TRBJ2-3, with TRBD1 matching over 7 bases. CDR3 length: 17 amino acids. J was trimmed by 2 bases and V by 7 bases; bases with no gene match: 15. Germline V lookup: CDR1 SEHNR, CDR2 FQNEAQ (reference sequence). Supplemented by reference TRBV7-9 and TRBJ2-3, the full variable domain reads DTGVSQNPRHKITKRGQNVTFRCDPISEHNRLYWYRQTLGQGPEFLTYFQNEAQLEKSRLLSDRFSAERPKGSFSTLEIQRTEQGDSAMYLCASIPGGWDRNTDTQYFGPGTRLTVL.

The V call is TRBV15, the J call TRBJ1-1; possibly TRBD1 for D (5 bases). This CDR3 region has 11 residues. CDR1 and CDR2 from the germline V gene are LNHNV and YYDKDF (reference sequence). V shed 9 bases and J shed 4 bases, with 9 bases lying between them. As DNA, the CDR3 is TGTGCCACTCAGGGAAGCACTGAAGCTTTCTTT. It specifies CATQGSTEAFF. The full variable domain, in which reference TRBV15 and TRBJ1-1 provide the parts outside the CDR3, is DAMVIQNPRYQVTQFGKPVTLSCSQTLNHNVMYWYQQKSSQAPKLLFHYYDKDFNNEADTPDNFQSRRPNTSFCFLDIRSPGLGDTAMYLCATQGSTEAFFGQGTRLTVV.

This chain links TRBV5-1 with TRBJ2-1, with a possible D match to TRBD2 (5 bases). Germline loops: CDR1 SGHRS, CDR2 YFSETQ. The CDR3 loop spans 12 amino acids. Between the trimmed V and J ends, which lost 4 bases and 9 bases, there was a span of 11 bases. This CDR3 is CASSGSGSEQFF. CDR3 DNA sequence: TGCGCCAGCAGCGGAAGCGGATCTGAGCAGTTCTTC.

A single count supports this clone. This rearrangement joins TRBV9 to TRBJ1-3; D is ambiguous. Trimming removed 4 bases from V and 0 bases from J, with 17 bases in between. The CDR3 runs to 17 residues. CDR1 is SGDLS and CDR2 is YYNGEE in the germline V gene. CDR3 sequence reads: CASSPHFSGYSGNTIYF. CDR3 DNA: TGTGCCAGCAGCCCTCACTTCTCGGGGTACTCTGGAAACACCATATATTTT.

The table lists this clone with a count of one. The J gene is TRBJ2-1, the V gene TRBV11-2, with 9 bases aligning to TRBD1. Unmatched junction bases numbered 17, after V lost 5 bases and J lost 9 bases. The CDR3 is 17 residues long. Germline CDR1 SGHAT, CDR2 FQNNGV. For the CDR3, the DNA is TGTGCCAGCAGCGCCTGGGGACAGGGCCACGGGGGGTTTGAGCAGTTCTTC. The encoded protein is CASSAWGQGHGGFEQFF. The full variable domain, in which reference TRBV11-2 and TRBJ2-1 provide the parts outside the CDR3, is EAGVAQSPRYKIIEKRQSVAFWCNPISGHATLYWYQQILGQGPKLLIQFQNNGVVDDSQLPKDRFSAERLKGVDSTLKIQPAKLEDSAVYLCASSAWGQGHGGFEQFFGPGTRLTVL.

The genes are TRBV28 and TRBJ2-7; D unclear. Germline V gene lookup returns CDR1 MDHEN and CDR2 SYDVKM. The CDR3 contains 12 residues. The V gene lost 6 bases and the J gene lost 4 bases, with 10 bases spanning the gap. CDR3 sequence reads: CASSPRQYEQYF. Written as DNA, the CDR3 is TGTGCCAGCAGCCCCAGGCAGTACGAGCAGTACTTC. Based on the CDR3 plus reference TRBV28 and TRBJ2-7, the full variable domain is DVKVTQSSRYLVKRTGEKVFLECVQDMDHENMFWYRQDPGLGLRLIYFSYDVKMKEKGDIPEGYSVSREKKERFSLILESASTNQTSMYLCASSPRQYEQYFGPGTRLTVT.

The CDR3 nucleotides read TGTGCCAGCTCACCGTCATCGAGCTCTGGAAACACCATATATTTT. Encoded protein: CASSPSSSSGNTIYF. The chain couples TRBV18 to TRBJ1-3; D is uncertain. Trimming left V 3 bases short and J 0 bases short, with 9 bases between. Germline V gene data show CDR1 as KGHSH and CDR2 as LQKENI. The CDR3 extends over 15 amino acids.